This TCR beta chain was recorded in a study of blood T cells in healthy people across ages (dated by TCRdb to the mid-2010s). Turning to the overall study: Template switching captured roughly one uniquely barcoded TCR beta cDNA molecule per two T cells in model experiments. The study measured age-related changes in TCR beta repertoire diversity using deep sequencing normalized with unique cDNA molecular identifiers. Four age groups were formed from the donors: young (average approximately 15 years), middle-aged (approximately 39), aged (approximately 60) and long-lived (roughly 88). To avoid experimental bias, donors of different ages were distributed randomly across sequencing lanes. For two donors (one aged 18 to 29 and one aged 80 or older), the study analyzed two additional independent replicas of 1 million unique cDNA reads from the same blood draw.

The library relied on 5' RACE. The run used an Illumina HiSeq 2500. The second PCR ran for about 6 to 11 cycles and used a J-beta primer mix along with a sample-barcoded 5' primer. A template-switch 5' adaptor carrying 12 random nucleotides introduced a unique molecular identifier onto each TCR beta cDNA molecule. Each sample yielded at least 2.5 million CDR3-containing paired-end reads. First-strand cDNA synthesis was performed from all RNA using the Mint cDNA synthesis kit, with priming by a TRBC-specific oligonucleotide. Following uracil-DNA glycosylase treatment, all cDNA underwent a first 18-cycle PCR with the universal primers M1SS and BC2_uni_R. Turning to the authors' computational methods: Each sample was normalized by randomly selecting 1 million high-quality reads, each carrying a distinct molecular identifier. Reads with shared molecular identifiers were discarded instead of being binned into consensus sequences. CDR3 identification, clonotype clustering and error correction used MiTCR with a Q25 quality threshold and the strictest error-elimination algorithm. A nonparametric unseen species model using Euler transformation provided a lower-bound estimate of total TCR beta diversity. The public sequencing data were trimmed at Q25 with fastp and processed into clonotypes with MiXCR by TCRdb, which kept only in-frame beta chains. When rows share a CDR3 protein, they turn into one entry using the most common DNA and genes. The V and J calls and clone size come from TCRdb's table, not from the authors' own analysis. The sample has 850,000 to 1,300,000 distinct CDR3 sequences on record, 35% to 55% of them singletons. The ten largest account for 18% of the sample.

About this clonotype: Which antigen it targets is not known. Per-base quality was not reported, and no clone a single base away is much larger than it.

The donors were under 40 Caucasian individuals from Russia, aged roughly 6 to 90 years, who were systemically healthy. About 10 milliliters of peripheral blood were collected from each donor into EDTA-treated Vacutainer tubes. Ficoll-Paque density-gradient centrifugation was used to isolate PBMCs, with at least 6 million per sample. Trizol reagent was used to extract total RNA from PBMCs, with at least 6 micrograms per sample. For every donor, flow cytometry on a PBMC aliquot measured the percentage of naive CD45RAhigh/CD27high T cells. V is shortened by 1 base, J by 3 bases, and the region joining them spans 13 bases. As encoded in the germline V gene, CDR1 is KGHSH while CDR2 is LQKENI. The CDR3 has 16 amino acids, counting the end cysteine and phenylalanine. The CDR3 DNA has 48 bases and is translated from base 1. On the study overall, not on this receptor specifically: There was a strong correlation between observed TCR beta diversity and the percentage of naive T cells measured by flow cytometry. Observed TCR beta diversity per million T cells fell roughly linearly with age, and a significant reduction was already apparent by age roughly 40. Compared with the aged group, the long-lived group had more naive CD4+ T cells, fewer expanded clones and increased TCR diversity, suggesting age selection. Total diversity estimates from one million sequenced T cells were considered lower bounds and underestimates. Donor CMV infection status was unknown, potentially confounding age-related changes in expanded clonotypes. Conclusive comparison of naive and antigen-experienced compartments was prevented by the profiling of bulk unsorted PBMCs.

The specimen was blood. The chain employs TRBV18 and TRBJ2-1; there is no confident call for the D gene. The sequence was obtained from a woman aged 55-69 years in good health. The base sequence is TGTGCCAGCTCACCACTCGCCAGTGATCTCTACAATGAGCAGTTCTTC. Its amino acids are CASSPLASDLYNEQFF.